The following is a TCR beta chain sequence with its context. What it binds is not known. The data are from a study of cytomegalovirus exposure and HLA in healthy donors. Study findings and constraints: Cytomegalovirus association was listed for approximately 160 TCR beta chains. TCR beta V segments were, for the most part, productive about 87% or about 30% of the time in an earlier analysis. Within a later analysis, the majority of CMV-associated TCR beta chains appeared HLA-restricted. The CMV antigen specificity of a few CMV-associated chains was confirmed through in vitro analysis.

The study ran its PCR with 60 Vbeta and 13 Jbeta primers. Some clones are missing from TCRdb's copy, which holds only in-frame ones; the method was immunoSEQ multiplex PCR. The sample lists approximately 210,000 clones, over 80% seen once, with 1% to 1.5% in the top ten. V was pared by 7 bases and J by 0 bases, with 10 bases between. Germline CDR1 reads MNHEY; CDR2 reads SVGAGI. This CDR3 region has 13 residues. This sequence was found in a man under 40 in good health and CMV-seronegative. V is TRBV6-5 and J is TRBJ2-7; possibly TRBD2 for D (7 bases). Sequenced input: PBMCs. CDR3 region: CASKGGFSYEQYF. The DNA for the CDR3 is TGTGCCAGCAAGGGGGGGTTCTCCTACGAGCAGTACTTC.